The source of this T cell receptor (beta chain) is a study of blood T cell repertoires in COVID-19. Germline V CDR1 and CDR2: MGHRA, YSYEKL. CDR3 length equals 15 residues. The V gene lost 0 bases and the J gene lost 6 bases, with 13 bases spanning the gap. Sequencing used immunoSEQ multiplex PCR; TCRdb keeps in-frame clones, though not all of them. The sample lists some 350,000 clones, about 87% occurring once. Sequencing was carried out using peripheral blood. The clonotype comes from a woman aged 45-65 years with COVID-19, enrolled during active disease. V gene TRBV4-1 combines with J gene TRBJ2-3, with D tentatively TRBD2 (7 bases). The CDR3, as DNA: TGCGCCAGCAGCCAAGATGCGGGGGCGCGGGATACGCAGTATTTT. This codes for CASSQDAGARDTQYF.